These 22 T cell receptor beta chains came from one sample sequenced in a study of circulating and synovial CD4+ cells in juvenile arthritis. Repertoires were generated with immunoSEQ multiplex PCR, while TCRdb's copy carries only in-frame clones and drops some. This table has tens of thousands of clones, about 94% appearing once. Input material: CD4+ T cells from blood. These receptors came from a human donor with juvenile idiopathic arthritis.

The rearrangement uses TRBV11-2 and TRBJ1-1; D gene uncertain. Germline assignment: CDR1 SGHAT and CDR2 FQNNGV. CDR3 length equals 15 residues. Trimming left V 1 base short and J 4 bases short, with 13 bases between. Here the CDR3 reads CASSLGSGFGTEAFF. The DNA for the CDR3 is TGTGCCAGCAGCTTAGGGTCGGGGTTTGGCACTGAAGCTTTCTTT.

The gene calls are TRBV11-2 and TRBJ1-1, with a tentative D call TRBD1 (6 bases). The CDR3 contains 19 residues. Trimming removed 1 base from V and 6 bases from J, with 27 bases in between. The germline CDR1 and CDR2 sequences are SGHAT and FQNNGV. The CDR3 sequence: CASSLVSGAGAIRGAEAFF. The CDR3, as DNA: TGTGCCAGCAGCTTAGTTAGCGGGGCAGGGGCGATCCGGGGTGCTGAAGCTTTCTTT.

The chain has TRBV7-3 and TRBJ1-1; TRBD1 aligns across 9 bases. The CDR3 extends over 14 amino acids. V gave up 4 bases and J gave up 1 base; unmatched junction bases: 1. Germline V lookup: CDR1 SGHTA, CDR2 FQGTGA. In nucleotides, the CDR3 is TGTGCCAGCAGCTGGGGACAGGGGAACACTGAAGCTTTCTTT. It yields the protein CASSWGQGNTEAFF.

With respect to this clone: A read error may produce the germline difference seen at one junction end. The rearrangement links TRBV12-5 to TRBJ1-2, with D hard to call. The CDR3 runs 12 residues. Germline V gives CDR1 LGHNT, CDR2 FRNRAP. DNA of the CDR3: TGTGCTAGTGGTTTGGTATCAGGTGGCCACACCTTC. Its protein is CASGLVSGGHTF. Full variable domain (missing parts from reference TRBV12-5 and TRBJ1-2): DARVTQTPRHKVTEMGQEVTMRCQPILGHNTVFWYRQTMMQGLELLAYFRNRAPLDDSGMPKDRFSAEMPDATLATLKIQPSEPRDSAVYFCASGLVSGGHTFGSGTRLTVV.

The chain recombines TRBV2 with TRBJ1-2; D possibly corresponds to TRBD1 (5 bases). The CDR3 totals 12 residues. In germline, CDR1 is SNHLY, CDR2 FYNNEI. V lost 8 bases and J lost 8, with 15 bases in between. For the CDR3, the DNA is TGTGCCAGCTCGCGGGGCTCAAGCGGCTACACCTTC. Translation: CASSRGSSGYTF.

The gene calls are TRBV7-2 and TRBJ1-5; no reliable D call. Germline V gene lookup returns CDR1 SGHTA and CDR2 FQGNSA. V was shortened by 1 base and J by 2 bases, with 3 bases between the two germline ends. This CDR3 region has 13 residues. The CDR3: CASSLERNQPQHF. The CDR3 DNA is TGTGCCAGCAGCTTAGAGCGCAATCAGCCCCAGCATTTT.

The chain combines TRBV28 with TRBJ2-1; D uncertain. CDR3 length: 16 amino acids. V was clipped by 4 bases and J by 7 bases, with 20 bases between them. Germline lookup yields CDR1 MDHEN and CDR2 SYDVKM. In DNA form, the CDR3 reads TGTGCCAGCAGTTCCGAAAGACATATTCAGTGGAATGAGCAGTTCTTC. The encoded protein is CASSSERHIQWNEQFF.

This chain links TRBV6-6 with TRBJ2-5; 8 bases align to TRBD2. Trimming cost V 11 bases and J 7 bases; bases outside gene matches: 12. The CDR3 has 13 residues. Germline values: CDR1 MNHNY, CDR2 SVGAGI (reference sequence). The CDR3 region has the DNA TGTGCCGCCAAGACTAGCGATGTAGGGACCCAGTACTTC. It yields the protein CAAKTSDVGTQYF.

J is TRBJ2-3 and V is TRBV4-2; maybe TRBD2 (6 bases). The CDR3 is 16 amino acids. The V gene lost 0 bases and the J gene lost 0 bases, with 10 bases spanning the gap. Germline V gives CDR1 LGHNA, CDR2 YNFKEQ. The DNA for the CDR3 is TGTGCCAGCAGCCAAGATTCGGGACTCAGCACAGATACGCAGTATTTT. Its translation: CASSQDSGLSTDTQYF.

The chain is built from TRBV15 and TRBJ2-7; D perhaps matches TRBD1 (5 bases). The V gene lost 0 bases and the J gene lost 4 bases, with 10 bases spanning the gap. Germline lookup yields CDR1 LNHNV and CDR2 YYDKDF (reference sequence). The CDR3 totals 14 residues. CDR3 amino acids: CATSRDMGQYEQYF. For the CDR3, the DNA is TGTGCCACCAGCAGAGATATGGGGCAGTACGAGCAGTACTTC.

The chain has TRBV6-5 and TRBJ1-1; D uncertain. V shed 5 bases and J shed 4 bases, with 14 bases lying between them. The CDR3 contains 14 residues. From germline, CDR1 is MNHEY and CDR2 SVGAGI. CDR3: CASSGSGGFTEAFF. The DNA for the CDR3 is TGTGCCAGCAGTGGCTCTGGCGGGTTCACTGAAGCTTTCTTT.

J is TRBJ2-1 and V is TRBV5-1; 7 nucleotides align to TRBD2. Germline CDR1 is SGHRS and CDR2 is YFSETQ. The CDR3 is made up of 15 amino acids. The junction had 3 bases not matched to a gene; V was cut back by 0 bases and J by 3 bases. The CDR3 is CASSLAGGIYNEQFF. The CDR3 DNA reads as TGCGCCAGCAGCTTGGCGGGGGGAATCTACAATGAGCAGTTCTTC.

This chain joins TRBV18 and TRBJ2-4; 7 positions agree with TRBD1. The CDR3 contains 16 residues. The germline CDR1 and CDR2 sequences are KGHSH and LQKENI. V lost 3 bases and J lost 2; bases outside the gene matches: 7. The CDR3 sequence: CASSPDRMGTKNIQYF. The CDR3 nucleotides read TGTGCCAGCTCACCGGACAGGATGGGGACCAAAAACATTCAGTACTTC.

The chain links TRBV18 to TRBJ2-6; D perhaps matches TRBD1 (6 bases). CDR3 length: 16 residues. Germline V CDR1 and CDR2: KGHSH, LQKENI. V lost 5 bases, J lost 2 bases, and 13 bases lay in between. The CDR3 sequence is CASSSVRGAGANVLTF. CDR3 DNA: TGTGCCAGCTCATCAGTCAGGGGAGCTGGGGCCAACGTCCTGACTTTC.

This clone appeared a few times. The chain recombines TRBV19 with TRBJ1-5, with 7 bases that match TRBD1. The V segment lost 4 bases and the J segment 1 base; nucleotides outside the gene matches: 1. The V gene's germline CDR1 is LNHDA and CDR2 SQIVND (reference sequence). The CDR3 has 14 residues. The DNA of the CDR3 is TGTGCCAGTAGTAGGACAGGCAGCAATCAGCCCCAGCATTTT. Its protein product is CASSRTGSNQPQHF. The full variable domain, with the rest looked up from reference TRBV19 and TRBJ1-5, is DGGITQSPKYLFRKEGQNVTLSCEQNLNHDAMYWYRQDPGQGLRLIYYSQIVNDFQKGDIAEGYSVSREKKESFPLTVTSAQKNPTAFYLCASSRTGSNQPQHFGDGTRLSIL.

This chain connects TRBV7-3 to TRBJ2-3, with a possible D match to TRBD2 (6 bases). Germline V gene data show CDR1 as SGHTA and CDR2 as FQGTGA. V lost 5 bases and J lost 4, with 16 bases in between. The CDR3 runs to 15 residues. Written as DNA, the CDR3 is TGTGCCAGCAGCCCCGGGGTAGCGGCTTCAGATACGCAGTATTTT. Translating gives CASSPGVAASDTQYF.

The chain couples TRBV4-1 to TRBJ1-1; TRBD1 might be the D (5 bases). Between the trimmed V and J ends, which lost 3 bases and 6 bases, there was a span of 11 bases. Germline values: CDR1 MGHRA, CDR2 YSYEKL. The CDR3 extends over 13 amino acids. The CDR3 sequence is CASSQPGGPEAFF. The CDR3 DNA reads as TGCGCCAGCAGCCAGCCGGGGGGACCTGAAGCTTTCTTT.

The rearrangement uses TRBV27 and TRBJ1-5; 9 bases are shared with TRBD1. The CDR3 spans 17 residues. In germline, CDR1 is MNHEY, CDR2 SMNVEV (reference sequence). V shed 2 bases and J 4 bases; nucleotides not matched to a gene: 9. The CDR3 nucleotides are TGTGCCAGCAGTTTAGAACCAGACAGGGGGGGGAATCAGCCCCAGCATTTT. This translates into CASSLEPDRGGNQPQHF.

This clone was counted a single time. The V call is TRBV29-1, the J call TRBJ2-6; 7 bases line up with TRBD2. The CDR3 sequence is 16 residues long. V shed 1 base and J 2 bases; nucleotides not matched to a gene: 5. Per germline, CDR1 SQVTM and CDR2 ANQGSEA. The CDR3 DNA is TGCAGCGTTGAAGGTACGGGAGGCCCTGGGGCCAACGTCCTGACTTTC. Protein product: CSVEGTGGPGANVLTF. Full variable domain (rest looked up from reference TRBV29-1 and TRBJ2-6): SAVISQKPSRDICQRGTSLTIQCQVDSQVTMMFWYRQQPGQSLTLIATANQGSEATYESGFVIDKFPISRPNLTFSTLTVSNMSPEDSSIYLCSVEGTGGPGANVLTFGAGSRLTVL.

The V gene is TRBV29-1, the J gene TRBJ1-2, with D unresolved. V shed 3 bases and J shed 4 bases, with 9 bases lying between them. The CDR3 contains 12 residues. Germline values: CDR1 SQVTM, CDR2 ANQGSEA. DNA of the CDR3: TGCAGCGTTGAGAACCGTAGCTATGGCTACACCTTC. It specifies CSVENRSYGYTF.

Comments on this clone: One end of the junction fails to match germline, which may point to a read error. V and J are TRBV11-3 and TRBJ1-6, with D perhaps matching TRBD1 (6 bases). From germline, CDR1 is SGHNT and CDR2 YENEEA. This CDR3 spans 14 amino acids. The DNA of the CDR3 is TGTGCCAGCAGCGGGGGCTCCTATAATTCCCCCCTCCACTTT. Its protein is CASSGGSYNSPLHF. The full variable domain, its missing parts supplied by reference TRBV11-3 and TRBJ1-6, is EAGVVQSPRYKIIEKKQPVAFWCNPISGHNTLYWYLQNLGQGPELLIRYENEEAVDDSQLPKDRFSAERLKGVDSTLKIQPAELGDSAVYLCASSGGSYNSPLHFGNGTRLTVT.

The chain couples TRBV7-2 to TRBJ2-3, with 8 bases lining up with TRBD2. The length of the CDR3 is 13 residues. Germline CDR1 is SGHTA and CDR2 is FQGNSA. V dropped 5 bases and J dropped 11; count of bases not matched to a gene: 9. The CDR3, as DNA: TGTGCCAGCAGCCCAGCGGGGGTACAAGGGCAGTATTTT. This sequence encodes CASSPAGVQGQYF.